This TCR beta chain was recorded in a study of T cell repertoires in cytomegalovirus infection. This clonotype has a handful of counts. V lost 3 bases and J lost 4, with 10 bases in between. Germline V gene sequence: CDR1 SGHTA, CDR2 FQGNSA. The CDR3 spans 15 residues. One entry per CDR3 protein results from TCRdb running MiXCR on the reads. The profile covers some 400,000 distinct CDR3 sequences, with 15% to 20% appearing a single time and 8.7% taken by the ten largest. This TCR came from a human donor in good health (CMV status not recorded). Some clones in this sample may be carry-over from other donors' samples. The chain has TRBV7-2 and TRBJ1-6, with D perhaps TRBD1 (6 bases). The sequencing sample was made of PBMCs. The CDR3 coding sequence is TGTGCCAGCAGCTTTCAAACAGGGTATAATTCACCCCTCCACTTT. Translating gives CASSFQTGYNSPLHF.